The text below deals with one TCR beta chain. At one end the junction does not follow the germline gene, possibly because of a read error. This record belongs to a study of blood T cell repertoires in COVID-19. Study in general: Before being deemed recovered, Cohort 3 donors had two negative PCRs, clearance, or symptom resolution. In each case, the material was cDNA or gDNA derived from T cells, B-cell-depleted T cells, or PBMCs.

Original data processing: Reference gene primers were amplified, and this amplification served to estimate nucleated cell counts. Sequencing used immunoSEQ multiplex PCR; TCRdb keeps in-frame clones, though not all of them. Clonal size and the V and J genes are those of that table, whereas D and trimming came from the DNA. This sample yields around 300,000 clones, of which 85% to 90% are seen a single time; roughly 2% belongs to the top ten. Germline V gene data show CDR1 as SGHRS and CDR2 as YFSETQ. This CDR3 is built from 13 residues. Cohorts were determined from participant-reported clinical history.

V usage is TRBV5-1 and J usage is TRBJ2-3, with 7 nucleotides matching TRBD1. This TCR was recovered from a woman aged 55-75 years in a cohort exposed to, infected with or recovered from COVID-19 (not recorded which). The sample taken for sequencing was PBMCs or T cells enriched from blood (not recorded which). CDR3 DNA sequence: TGCGCCACCAGCGGACAGGGCACAGATACGCAGTATTTT. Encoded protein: CATSGQGTDTQYF.